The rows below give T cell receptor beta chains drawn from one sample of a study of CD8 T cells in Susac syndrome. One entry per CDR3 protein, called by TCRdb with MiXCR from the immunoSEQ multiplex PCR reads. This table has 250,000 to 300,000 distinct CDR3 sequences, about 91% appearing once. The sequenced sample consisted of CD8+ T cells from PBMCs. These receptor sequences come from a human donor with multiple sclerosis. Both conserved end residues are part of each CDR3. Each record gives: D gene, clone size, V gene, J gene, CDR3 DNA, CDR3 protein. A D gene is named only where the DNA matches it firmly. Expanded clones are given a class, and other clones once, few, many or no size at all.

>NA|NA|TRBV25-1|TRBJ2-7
TGTGCCAGCAGTGAATCAGCTAAAGCCTACGAGCAGTACTTC
CASSESAKAYEQYF
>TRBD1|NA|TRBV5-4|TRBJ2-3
TGTGCCAGCAGCCCATGGACAGGGGGTAATACGCAGTATTTT
CASSPWTGGNTQYF
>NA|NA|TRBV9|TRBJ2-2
TGTGCCAGCAGCGTGACGAACGGGGAGCTGTTTTTT
CASSVTNGELFF
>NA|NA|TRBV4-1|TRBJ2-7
TGCGCCAGCAGCCCGCATTTAGGTTCCTACGAGCAGTACTTC
CASSPHLGSYEQYF
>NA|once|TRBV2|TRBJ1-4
TGTGCCAGCAGTGAAGCGCTAGGCAGTTGGAATGAAAAACTGTTTTTT
CASSEALGSWNEKLFF
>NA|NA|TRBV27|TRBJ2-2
TGTGCCAGCAGTCCCCAACCCTTTCTTAACACCGGGGAGCTGTTTTTT
CASSPQPFLNTGELFF
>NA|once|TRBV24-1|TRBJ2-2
TGTGCCACCAGTGATTTGCTGGGACCTAACACCGGGGAGCTGTTTTTT
CATSDLLGPNTGELFF
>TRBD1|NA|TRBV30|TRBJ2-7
TGTGCCTGGAGTGTTGGGACAGGGACCTACGAGCAGTACTTC
CAWSVGTGTYEQYF
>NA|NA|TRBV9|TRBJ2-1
TGTGCCAGCAGCGTAGGATCAAGCTCCTACAATGAGCAGTTCTTC
CASSVGSSSYNEQFF
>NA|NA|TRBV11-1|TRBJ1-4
TGTGCCAGCAGCTTAATAGTGGTTCCAGGCCAAAACGCAACTAATGAAAAACTGTTTTTT
CASSLIVVPGQNATNEKLFF
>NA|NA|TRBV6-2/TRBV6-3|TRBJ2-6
TGTGCCAGCAGTTTGGCTTCTGGGGCCAACGTCCTGACTTTC
CASSLASGANVLTF
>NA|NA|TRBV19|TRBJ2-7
TGTGCCAGTAGTGCACCTCGACAGATTCTCGACGAGCAGTACTTC
CASSAPRQILDEQYF
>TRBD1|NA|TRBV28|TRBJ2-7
TGTGCCAGCAGTTTTCTAGGGACAGCAGATTACGAGCAGTACTTC
CASSFLGTADYEQYF
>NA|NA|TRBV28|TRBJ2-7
TGTGCCAGCAGTGCCCGGACAGCCCCCTACGAGCAGTACTTC
CASSARTAPYEQYF
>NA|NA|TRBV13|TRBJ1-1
TGTGCCAGCTCCAGGGCTGGGGCTTTCTTT
CASSRAGAFF
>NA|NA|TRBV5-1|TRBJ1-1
TGCGCCAGCAGCCCCGGGGGGGTGTATGCTTTCTTT
CASSPGGVYAFF
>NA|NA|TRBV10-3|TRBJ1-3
TGTGCCATCAGTGTGTTCACAGTCGCGCGGGATTTT
CAISVFTVARDF
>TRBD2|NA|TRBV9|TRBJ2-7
TGTGCCAGCAGCGTAGGCGGTAGCGGGAGCCTCTCCTACGAGCAGTACTTC
CASSVGGSGSLSYEQYF
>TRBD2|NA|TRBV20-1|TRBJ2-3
TGCAGTGCTAGTAGGCTAGCGGGGATCCTGGGCACAGATACGCAGTATTTT
CSASRLAGILGTDTQYF
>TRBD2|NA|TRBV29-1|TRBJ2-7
TGCAGCGTTCCAGGACTAGCGGGCGCCTACGAGCAGTACTTC
CSVPGLAGAYEQYF
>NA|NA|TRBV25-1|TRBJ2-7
TGTGCCAGCAGTGGGCGGACTCCCGGGCCAGCCTACGAGCAGTACTTC
CASSGRTPGPAYEQYF
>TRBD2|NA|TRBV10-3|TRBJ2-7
TGTGCCATCAGTGAGCCCGGGACTAGCGGGAGTCAGGCGGCGTCCTACGAGCAGTACTTC
CAISEPGTSGSQAASYEQYF
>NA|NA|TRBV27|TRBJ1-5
TGTGCCAGCAGTTTTGGTCGGATGGGCAATCAGCCCCAGCATTTT
CASSFGRMGNQPQHF
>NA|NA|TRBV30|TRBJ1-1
TGTGCCTGGAGTTTGACAGGAAGAACTGAAGCTTTCTTT
CAWSLTGRTEAFF
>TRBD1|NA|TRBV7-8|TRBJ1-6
TGTGCCAGCAGCTCCGACCCGAGATCCGACAGGGCCCTTCACAATAATTCACCCCTCCACTTT
CASSSDPRSDRALHNNSPLHF
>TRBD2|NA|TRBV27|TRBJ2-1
TGTGCCAGCAGTCTCCAGCGGGGGCCGAACAATGAGCAGTTCTTC
CASSLQRGPNNEQFF
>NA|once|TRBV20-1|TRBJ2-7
TGCAGTGCTAGGGGGGACTGGGGCTCCTACGAGCAGTACTTC
CSARGDWGSYEQYF
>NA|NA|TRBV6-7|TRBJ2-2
TGTGCCAGCAGTTACTCGAACAGGAATCTTCGGGGCACCGGGGAGCTGTTTTTT
CASSYSNRNLRGTGELFF
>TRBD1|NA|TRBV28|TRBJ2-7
TGTGCCAGCAGTCAGGACAGGGGGCACAGCTCCTACGAGCAGTACTTC
CASSQDRGHSSYEQYF
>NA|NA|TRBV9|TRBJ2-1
TGTGCCAGCCGCTCAGAATCGGAGCAGGAGCAGTTCTTC
CASRSESEQEQFF
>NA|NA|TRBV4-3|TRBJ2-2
TGCGCCAGCAGCCAAGCCGAGCTGAACACCGGGGAGCTGTTTTTT
CASSQAELNTGELFF
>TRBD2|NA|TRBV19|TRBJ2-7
TGTGCCAGTAGTACTTTAGCGGGAGCGCCCAACGAGCAGTACTTC
CASSTLAGAPNEQYF
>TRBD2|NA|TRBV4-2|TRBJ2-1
TGTGCCAGCAGCCACCATATGACCAGCGGGAGTGAAGAGCAGTTCTTC
CASSHHMTSGSEEQFF
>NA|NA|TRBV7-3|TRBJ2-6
TGTGCCAGCAGCTTATACAGAGGTGGGGCCAACGTCCTGACTTTC
CASSLYRGGANVLTF
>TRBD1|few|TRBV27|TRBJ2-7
TGTGCCAGCAGCTGGGACAGGGCCGGCGAGCAGTACTTC
CASSWDRAGEQYF
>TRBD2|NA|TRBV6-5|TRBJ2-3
TGTGCCAGCAGTTACTCAGCGGGAGAGATCACAGATACGCAGTATTTT
CASSYSAGEITDTQYF
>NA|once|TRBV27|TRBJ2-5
TGTGCCAGCAGTACCTACACTGGGGGCCAAGAGACCCAGTACTTC
CASSTYTGGQETQYF
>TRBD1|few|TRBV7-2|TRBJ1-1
TGTGCCAGCGAAACAGGGGGAACTGAAGCTTTCTTT
CASETGGTEAFF
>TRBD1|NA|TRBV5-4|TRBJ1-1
TGTGCCAGCAGTAAGGGGGACAGGGGGAACACTGAAGCTTTCTTT
CASSKGDRGNTEAFF
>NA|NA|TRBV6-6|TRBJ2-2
TGTGCCACCAACCACGGCCTCCCCGGGGAGCTGTTTTTT
CATNHGLPGELFF
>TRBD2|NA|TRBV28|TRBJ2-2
TGTGCCAGCAGTTTGTTTCCTGAGAGGGTAGCGGGAGTGAACACCGGGGAGCTGTTTTTT
CASSLFPERVAGVNTGELFF